This entry lists 28 T cell receptor beta chains sequenced from one sample in a study of T cells after yellow fever vaccination (dated by TCRdb to the late 2010s). The library relied on 5' RACE. Instrument on record: Illumina NovaSeq 6000. Using fastp at Q25 and MiXCR, TCRdb reprocessed the public reads and kept productive beta chains. For every CDR3 protein sequence, its rows merge into one entry that carries the most common genes and DNA. The table for this sample lists 250,000 to 300,000 distinct CDR3 sequences; around 5.2% of them were counted only once. Jointly, the top ten make up less than 3.5% of the sample. According to the study, the label for this sample's treatment or condition signals: live attenuated yellow fever vaccine strain. The specimen comprised CD4+ T cells sorted from PBMCs, sampled on the day of the yellow fever booster vaccination. The receptor source for this set is a man aged 18 to 29 who received the YFV17D yellow fever vaccine.

This clonotype appeared many times. This chain connects TRBV10-3 to TRBJ2-1; 9 positions match TRBD2. The CDR3 contains 16 residues. The germline CDR1 and CDR2 sequences are ENHRY and SYGVKD. The V segment lost 8 bases and the J segment 0 bases; nucleotides outside the gene matches: 8. CDR3 DNA sequence: TGTGCCATCGGACTGCGGGGGGGTAGCTCCTACAATGAGCAGTTCTTC. Amino acids: CAIGLRGGSSYNEQFF.

The genes are TRBV11-1 and TRBJ2-1, with 9 positions matching TRBD2. The CDR3 sequence is 15 residues long. Germline CDR1 reads SGHAT; CDR2 reads FQDESV (reference sequence). With V trimmed by 8 bases and J by 1 base, 6 bases remained unmatched. The DNA for the CDR3 is TGTGCCAGCGAGGGCGGGGGGGATTCCTACAATGAGCAGTTCTTC. It encodes CASEGGGDSYNEQFF.

The rearrangement joins TRBV7-2 to TRBJ2-5; maybe TRBD1 (6 bases). There are 15 residues in the CDR3. Deletions cut 5 bases from V and 4 bases from J, with 17 bases between. Per germline, CDR1 SGHTA and CDR2 FQGNSA. CDR3 sequence (DNA): TGTGCCAGCAGCCAGAGCCTACAGGGTTCAGAGACCCAGTACTTC. It translates to CASSQSLQGSETQYF.

This clonotype was counted between two and nine times. The CDR3 DNA follows: TGTGCCAGCAGCTTCGACAGGGTACGGGAAAAACTGTTTTTT. Encoded protein: CASSFDRVREKLFF. V is TRBV7-2 and J is TRBJ1-4; TRBD1 aligns across 7 bases. Germline loops: CDR1 SGHTA, CDR2 FQGNSA. This CDR3 is 14 amino acids long. With 3 bases clipped from V and 8 bases from J, the junction kept 6 bases outside the gene matches.

Ten or more counts support this clonotype. The chain has TRBV3-1 and TRBJ2-2; unclear D gene. The germline gives CDR1 LGHDT, CDR2 YNNKEL (reference sequence). The V end was cut by 1 base, the J end by 4 bases, with 7 bases between. This CDR3 comprises 14 residues. The CDR3, as DNA: TGTGCCAGCAGCCAAGGTTCAGGCACCGGGGAGCTGTTTTTT. Translation gives CASSQGSGTGELFF.

The V call is TRBV5-1, the J call TRBJ1-2; 7 nucleotides agree with TRBD1. The germline CDR1 and CDR2 sequences are SGHRS and YFSETQ. This CDR3 spans 14 amino acids. After removal of 1 base from V and 4 bases from J, the junction contained 4 bases not matched to a gene. CDR3 bases: TGCGCCAGCAGCTTGACAGGGGAGTTCTATGGCTACACCTTC. It codes for CASSLTGEFYGYTF.

This clonotype has a handful of counts. The chain combines TRBV5-6 with TRBJ2-3; D possibly uses TRBD1 or TRBD2 (5 bases each). V was trimmed by 4 bases and J by 2 bases, leaving 11 bases between them. The V gene's germline CDR1 is SGHDT and CDR2 YYEEEE. The CDR3 is 14 residues long. CDR3 sequence: CASSKYGTTDTQYF. The CDR3 nucleotides read TGTGCCAGCAGCAAATACGGGACCACAGATACGCAGTATTTT. The whole variable domain, filled in from reference TRBV5-6 and TRBJ2-3, reads DAGVTQSPTHLIKTRGQQVTLRCSPKSGHDTVSWYQQALGQGPQFIFQYYEEEERQRGNFPDRFSGHQFPNYSSELNVNALLLGDSALYLCASSKYGTTDTQYFGPGTRLTVL.

The V and J genes are TRBV2 and TRBJ2-3; 9 bases are a match to TRBD2. The CDR3 consists of 14 residues. The junction had 2 bases not matched to a gene; V was cut back by 7 bases and J by 0 bases. Per germline, CDR1 SNHLY and CDR2 FYNNEI. The CDR3 spells CASKTSGSTDTQYF. Here the CDR3 DNA reads TGTGCCAGCAAGACTAGCGGTAGCACAGATACGCAGTATTTT.

The chain combines TRBV7-9 with TRBJ1-1; D is perhaps TRBD1 (5 bases). The CDR3 loop spans 14 amino acids. CDR1 SEHNR and CDR2 FQNEAQ come from the germline V gene (reference sequence). V lost 5 bases, J lost 1 base, and 11 bases lay in between. The CDR3 region has the DNA TGTGCCAGCAGCCTGCGGGGCCAGAACACTGAAGCTTTCTTT. This codes for CASSLRGQNTEAFF. The complete variable domain, with remaining parts taken from reference TRBV7-9 and TRBJ1-1, reads DTGVSQNPRHKITKRGQNVTFRCDPISEHNRLYWYRQTLGQGPEFLTYFQNEAQLEKSRLLSDRFSAERPKGSFSTLEIQRTEQGDSAMYLCASSLRGQNTEAFFGQGTRLTVV.

This sequence joins TRBV18 and TRBJ1-3, with 7 positions matching TRBD1. With 3 bases clipped from V and 0 bases from J, the junction kept 11 bases outside the gene matches. The CDR3 runs 18 residues. Germline V CDR1 and CDR2: KGHSH, LQKENI. CDR3 amino acids: CASSPGPGGYNSGNTIYF. CDR3 sequence (DNA): TGTGCCAGCTCACCGGGGCCAGGGGGATACAACTCTGGAAACACCATATATTTT. The full variable domain, with the rest looked up from reference TRBV18 and TRBJ1-3, is NAGVMQNPRHLVRRRGQEARLRCSPMKGHSHVYWYRQLPEEGLKFMVYLQKENIIDESGMPKERFSAEFPKEGPSILRIQQVVRGDSAAYFCASSPGPGGYNSGNTIYFGEGSWLTVV.

The chain uses TRBV12-3 or TRBV12-4 and TRBJ2-1; 9 bases agree with TRBD1. The CDR3 has 14 residues. Trimming at V came to 5 bases and at J to 5 bases, leaving 4 bases not matched to a gene. Here the CDR3 reads CASSVWTGDNEQFF. As DNA, the CDR3 is TGTGCCAGCAGTGTGTGGACAGGGGACAATGAGCAGTTCTTC.

V and J are TRBV4-1 and TRBJ2-3; D perhaps matches TRBD2 (6 bases). Trimming left V 5 bases short and J 5 bases short, with 20 bases between. The CDR3 extends over 16 amino acids. Germline V lookup: CDR1 MGHRA, CDR2 YSYEKL. CDR3 amino acids: CASSNLGAGIRDTQYF. DNA of the CDR3: TGCGCCAGCAGCAACCTTGGCGCGGGGATTCGAGATACGCAGTATTTT.

The V and J genes are TRBV6-6 and TRBJ2-3, with D hard to call. Trimming cost V 2 bases and J 2 bases, with 14 bases left between them. The length of the CDR3 is 16 residues. Germline V lookup: CDR1 MNHNY, CDR2 SVGAGI (reference sequence). CDR3 nucleotide sequence: TGTGCCAGCAGTTACAGGGATTTAGGCCCCACAGATACGCAGTATTTT. It is translated as CASSYRDLGPTDTQYF.

This clonotype was seen at least ten times. The chain couples TRBV4-3 to TRBJ2-1, with 11 bases lining up with TRBD2. Germline CDR1 LGHNA, CDR2 YSLEER. This CDR3 is 15 amino acids long. The V segment lost 2 bases and the J segment 9 bases; nucleotides outside the gene matches: 6. The CDR3 loop reads CASSQSSGGAGEQFF. In DNA form, the CDR3 reads TGCGCCAGCAGCCAAAGTAGCGGGGGGGCCGGTGAGCAGTTCTTC.

The V call is TRBV7-3, the J call TRBJ1-1, with a weak D call TRBD1 (6 bases). The germline V gene has CDR1 SGHTA and CDR2 FQGTGA. The CDR3 totals 16 residues. The V and J ends lost 1 base and 5 bases respectively, with 17 bases between them. The CDR3 loop reads CASSLIGGDRTTEAFF. The CDR3 DNA is TGTGCCAGCAGCTTAATAGGAGGTGACAGGACTACTGAAGCTTTCTTT.

V usage is TRBV6-5 and J usage is TRBJ1-2; D is perhaps TRBD1 (6 bases). Trimming took off 3 bases at V and 4 bases at J, with 12 bases between the two ends. Looked up from germline, CDR1 is MNHEY and CDR2 is SVGAGI. The CDR3 runs to 14 residues. The DNA of the CDR3 is TGTGCCAGCAGTTATCACCAGGGGACCTATGGCTACACCTTC. This sequence encodes CASSYHQGTYGYTF.

This clonotype was observed many times. This chain uses TRBV10-3 with TRBJ2-6, with D possibly TRBD2 on 7 matching bases. V lost 8 bases, J lost 4 bases, and 9 bases lay in between. Germline lookup yields CDR1 ENHRY and CDR2 SYGVKD. The CDR3 runs 13 residues. CDR3 residues: CAIRGAGANVLTF. Written as DNA, the CDR3 is TGTGCCATCCGGGGGGCCGGGGCCAACGTCCTGACTTTC.

Only a few counts were recorded for this clonotype. V and J are TRBV5-8 and TRBJ2-7; D is possibly TRBD2 (6 bases). With 4 bases removed from V and 5 bases from J, the gap between germline ends came to 13 bases. Germline loops: CDR1 SGHTS, CDR2 YDEGEE. The CDR3 spans 13 residues. The CDR3 DNA follows: TGTGCCAGCAGCACAACGGGACTCCACGAGCAGTACGTC. It translates to CASSTTGLHEQYV.

The CDR3 sequence: CASSYLLGGNTEAFF. In nucleotides, the CDR3 is TGTGCCAGCAGTTACTTGTTAGGGGGGAACACTGAAGCTTTCTTT. The V gene is TRBV6-6, the J gene TRBJ1-1; TRBD1 might be the D (6 bases). CDR3 length: 15 residues. Looked up from germline, CDR1 is MNHNY and CDR2 is SVGAGI (reference sequence). With 1 base removed from V and 1 base from J, the gap between germline ends came to 10 bases.

In its sample, this clonotype was seen a few times. This chain uses TRBV7-2 with TRBJ2-5; 8 bases are shared with TRBD1. J gave up 4 bases and V 7 bases, and 2 bases lay outside the gene matches. Germline-derived CDR1 and CDR2 are SGHTA and FQGNSA. The CDR3 runs 12 residues. CDR3 protein: CASTTGGETQYF. The CDR3 DNA sequence: TGTGCCAGCACCACAGGGGGAGAGACCCAGTACTTC.

The V gene is TRBV12-3 or TRBV12-4, the J gene TRBJ2-5; 8 positions agree with TRBD2. The trim removed 5 bases at V and 4 bases at J, leaving 24 bases unmatched. The CDR3 sequence is 20 residues long. The CDR3 loop reads CASSRTGPITGSGGRETQYF. The CDR3, as DNA: TGTGCCAGCAGTCGCACCGGACCCATCACCGGGAGCGGGGGCAGAGAGACCCAGTACTTC.

This clonotype was found many times. The chain combines TRBV5-1 with TRBJ1-1; D remains unclear. Trimming shortened V by 0 bases and J by 11 bases, and 23 bases separated the two germline ends. The length of the CDR3 is 16 residues. Germline loops: CDR1 SGHRS, CDR2 YFSETQ. The DNA of the CDR3 is TGCGCCAGCAGCTTGGGGGCGATCGGAGGCTCCGTGAATGCTTTCTTT. Translating it yields CASSLGAIGGSVNAFF.

This clonotype was picked up a small number of times. The rearrangement links TRBV24-1 to TRBJ2-3; D is unclear. The length of the CDR3 is 14 residues. Per the germline V gene, CDR1 is KGHDR and CDR2 is SFDVKD. V lost 6 bases and J lost 2, with 11 bases in between. The CDR3 sequence is CATSSERVTDTQYF. In DNA form, the CDR3 reads TGTGCCACCAGTTCTGAGAGAGTCACAGATACGCAGTATTTT.

This clonotype appeared a few times. This chain uses TRBV5-6 with TRBJ1-4; 7 nucleotides match TRBD1. The CDR3 spans 13 residues. Trimming cost V 5 bases and J 8 bases; bases outside gene matches: 6. From germline, CDR1 is SGHDT and CDR2 YYEEEE. CDR3 residues: CASSSQGQEKLFF. DNA for the CDR3: TGTGCCAGCAGTTCACAGGGACAGGAAAAACTGTTTTTT.

The rearrangement links TRBV28 to TRBJ2-7, with 7 bases identical to TRBD1. Per the germline V gene, CDR1 is MDHEN and CDR2 is SYDVKM. J lost 1 base, V lost 1 base, and 10 bases had no gene match. The length of the CDR3 is 17 residues. This CDR3 is CASSLYRSRGQSYEQYV. In DNA, the CDR3 is TGTGCCAGCAGTTTATACCGTTCAAGGGGACAGTCCTACGAGCAGTACGTC.

There are many counts of this clonotype. This sequence joins TRBV7-9 and TRBJ2-4; D possibly corresponds to TRBD1 (6 bases). Germline V gives CDR1 SEHNR, CDR2 FQNEAQ (reference sequence). The CDR3 extends over 16 amino acids. The V end lost 3 bases, the J end lost 2 bases, and 14 bases lay between the germline ends. CDR3 amino acids: CASSFPHTGTKNIQYF. The DNA for the CDR3 is TGTGCCAGCAGCTTCCCCCATACAGGGACCAAAAACATTCAGTACTTC.

This clonotype was observed many times. This sequence joins TRBV5-6 and TRBJ2-1; TRBD2 matches 7 bases. V was pared by 1 base and J by 8 bases, with 3 bases of the junction left unmatched. This CDR3 comprises 13 residues. CDR1 SGHDT and CDR2 YYEEEE come from the germline V gene. The DNA of the CDR3 is TGTGCCAGCAGCTTGATACGGGGGGATGAGCAGTTCTTC. Translating gives CASSLIRGDEQFF.

This clonotype was detected ten times or more. The rearrangement joins TRBV6-5 to TRBJ1-2; D remains ambiguous. V lost 5 bases and J lost 4, with 20 bases in between. The germline V gene has CDR1 MNHEY and CDR2 SVGAGI. This CDR3 comprises 16 residues. CDR3 nucleotides: TGTGCCAGCAGTCCATCCGCGGGAGTTGGGTTCTATGGCTACACCTTC. Encoded protein: CASSPSAGVGFYGYTF.